This record concerns one TCR beta chain sequence. Its antigen is undetermined. The sample originates from a study of CXCR3-negative and CXCR3-positive naive CD8 T cells. General study points: More hydrophobic TRB CDR3s occurred in CXCR3-positive than in CXCR3-negative naive cells.

CDR1 and CDR2 from the germline V gene are MDHEN and SYDVKM. The CDR3 sequence is 19 residues long. Each TRB cDNA library was prepared by 5' RACE (with UMI labels). One entry per CDR3 protein, without DNA, is what TCRdb gives after re-calling the 5' RACE reads. Its clone listing holds approximately 96,000 distinct CDR3 sequences. Every individual CD8+ T cell subset underwent sorting in triplicate at a few hundred thousand cells apiece. The sequence was obtained from a human donor in good health. Some clones in this sample may be carry-over from other donors' samples. The rearrangement links TRBV28 to TRBJ2-3; the D call of TRBD2 rests on TCRdb alone, since no DNA is present to check it. What was sequenced was naive CXCR3+ CD8+ T cells from blood. This sample's subset: CD45RO-CCR7+CD27+CD95- naive CD8+ T cells expressing CXCR3 (TNR3+). The CDR3 loop reads CASSFHPLLASGIGDTQYF.